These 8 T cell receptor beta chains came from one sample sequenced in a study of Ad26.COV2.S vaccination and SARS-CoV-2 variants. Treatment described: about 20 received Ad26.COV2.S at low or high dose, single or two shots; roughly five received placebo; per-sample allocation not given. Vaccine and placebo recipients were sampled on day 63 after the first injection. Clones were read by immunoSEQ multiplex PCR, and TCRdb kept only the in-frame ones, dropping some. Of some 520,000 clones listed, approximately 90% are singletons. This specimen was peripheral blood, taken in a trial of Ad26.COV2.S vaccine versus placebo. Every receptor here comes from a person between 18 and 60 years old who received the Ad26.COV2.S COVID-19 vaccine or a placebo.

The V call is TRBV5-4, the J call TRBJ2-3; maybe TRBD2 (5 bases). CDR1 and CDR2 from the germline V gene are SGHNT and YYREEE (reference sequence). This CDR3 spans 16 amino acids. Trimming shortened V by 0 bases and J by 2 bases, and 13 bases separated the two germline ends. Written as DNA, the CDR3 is TGTGCCAGCAGCTTGGGGGCTAGCATCCCCACAGATACGCAGTATTTT. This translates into CASSLGASIPTDTQYF. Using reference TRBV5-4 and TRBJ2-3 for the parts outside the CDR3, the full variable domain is ETGVTQSPTHLIKTRGQQVTLRCSSQSGHNTVSWYQQALGQGPQFIFQYYREEENGRGNFPPRFSGLQFPNYSSELNVNALELDDSALYLCASSLGASIPTDTQYFGPGTRLTVL.

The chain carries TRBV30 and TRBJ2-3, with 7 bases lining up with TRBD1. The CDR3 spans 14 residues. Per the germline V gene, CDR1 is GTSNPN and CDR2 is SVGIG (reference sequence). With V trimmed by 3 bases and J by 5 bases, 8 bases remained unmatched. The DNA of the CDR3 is TGTGCCTGGAGACCGACAGGGTGGAGAGATACGCAGTATTTT. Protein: CAWRPTGWRDTQYF.

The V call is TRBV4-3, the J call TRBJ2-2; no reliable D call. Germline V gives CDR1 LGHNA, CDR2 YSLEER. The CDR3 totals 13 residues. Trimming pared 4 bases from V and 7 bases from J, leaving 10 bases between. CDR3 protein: CASSRTGLGELFF. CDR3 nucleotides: TGCGCCAGCAGCCGGACGGGCCTCGGGGAGCTGTTTTTT.

The CDR3 reads CASSFTWGTTEAFF. In DNA form, the CDR3 reads TGTGCCAGCAGTTTCACGTGGGGTACCACTGAAGCTTTCTTT. This chain links TRBV28 with TRBJ1-1; D is unclear. There are 14 residues in the CDR3. The germline V gene has CDR1 MDHEN and CDR2 SYDVKM. V lost 3 bases to trimming and J lost 4 bases, with 12 bases between them.

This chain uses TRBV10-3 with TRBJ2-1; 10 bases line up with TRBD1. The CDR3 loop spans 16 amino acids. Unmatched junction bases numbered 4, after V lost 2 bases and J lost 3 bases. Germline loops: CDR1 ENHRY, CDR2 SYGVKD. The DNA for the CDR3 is TGTGCCATCAGTGAGGGGGACAGGGGATACTACAATGAGCAGTTCTTC. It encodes CAISEGDRGYYNEQFF.

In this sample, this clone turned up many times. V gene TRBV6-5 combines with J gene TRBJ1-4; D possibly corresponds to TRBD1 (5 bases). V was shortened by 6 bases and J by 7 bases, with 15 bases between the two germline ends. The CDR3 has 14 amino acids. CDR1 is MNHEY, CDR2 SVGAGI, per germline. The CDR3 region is CASSPGGFIEKLFF. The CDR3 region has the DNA TGTGCCAGCAGCCCGGGGGGGTTTATTGAAAAACTGTTTTTT.

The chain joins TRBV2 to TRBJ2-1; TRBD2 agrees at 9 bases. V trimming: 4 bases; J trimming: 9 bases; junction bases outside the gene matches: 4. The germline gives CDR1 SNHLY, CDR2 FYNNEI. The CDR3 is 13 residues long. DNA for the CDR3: TGTGCCAGCAGTGTAGCGGGAGAGGGTGAGCAGTTCTTC. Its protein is CASSVAGEGEQFF.

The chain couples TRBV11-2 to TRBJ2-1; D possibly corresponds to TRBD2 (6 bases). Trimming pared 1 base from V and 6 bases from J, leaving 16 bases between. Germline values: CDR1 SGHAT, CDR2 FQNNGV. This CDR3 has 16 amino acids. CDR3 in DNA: TGTGCCAGCAGCTTAGGGAGGGGAGGCCGGGGCAATGAGCAGTTCTTC. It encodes CASSLGRGGRGNEQFF. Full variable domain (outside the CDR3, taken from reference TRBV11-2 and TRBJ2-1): EAGVAQSPRYKIIEKRQSVAFWCNPISGHATLYWYQQILGQGPKLLIQFQNNGVVDDSQLPKDRFSAERLKGVDSTLKIQPAKLEDSAVYLCASSLGRGGRGNEQFFGPGTRLTVL.